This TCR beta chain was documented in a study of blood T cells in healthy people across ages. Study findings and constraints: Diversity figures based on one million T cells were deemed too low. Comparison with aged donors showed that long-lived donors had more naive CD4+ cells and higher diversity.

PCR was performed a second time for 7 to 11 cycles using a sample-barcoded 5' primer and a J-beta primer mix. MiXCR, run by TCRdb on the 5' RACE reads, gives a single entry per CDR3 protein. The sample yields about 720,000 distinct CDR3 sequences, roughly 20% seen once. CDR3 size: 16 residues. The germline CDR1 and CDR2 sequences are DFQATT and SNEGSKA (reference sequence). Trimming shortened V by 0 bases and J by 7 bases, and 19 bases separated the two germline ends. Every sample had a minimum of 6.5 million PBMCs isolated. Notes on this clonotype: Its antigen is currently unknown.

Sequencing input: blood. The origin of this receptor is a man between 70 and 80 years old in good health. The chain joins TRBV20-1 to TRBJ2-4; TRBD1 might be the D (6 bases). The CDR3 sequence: CSARDPSGGDFNIQYF. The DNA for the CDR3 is TGCAGTGCTAGAGACCCGAGTGGGGGCGATTTCAACATTCAGTACTTC.